Detailed here is one T cell receptor (beta chain). Original analysis: Quantification of nucleated cells was approximated via reference gene primer amplification. The method was immunoSEQ multiplex PCR; TCRdb's version includes in-frame clones alone and lacks a portion of them. V, J and clone size were drawn from that table, and D and trimming were deduced from the DNA. The sample lists hundreds of thousands of clones, 89% occurring once. The data were taken from a study of blood T cell repertoires in COVID-19. The overall study: From the United States, Italy and Spain came samples of acute and convalescent COVID-19. PBMCs, B-cell-depleted T cells, or T cells were the source of the cDNA or gDNA that made up the material.

The CDR3 is 12 residues long. After removal of 8 bases from V and 2 bases from J, the junction contained 2 bases not matched to a gene. CDR1 is SEHNR, CDR2 FQNEAQ, per germline (reference sequence). The sample comprised peripheral blood. The receptor's source is a woman aged 25 to 39 with COVID-19, enrolled during active disease. The chain employs TRBV7-9 and TRBJ2-5; the match to TRBD2 covers 7 bases. CDR3 region: CASGGEQETQYF. CDR3 DNA sequence: TGTGCCAGCGGGGGGGAACAAGAGACCCAGTACTTC.